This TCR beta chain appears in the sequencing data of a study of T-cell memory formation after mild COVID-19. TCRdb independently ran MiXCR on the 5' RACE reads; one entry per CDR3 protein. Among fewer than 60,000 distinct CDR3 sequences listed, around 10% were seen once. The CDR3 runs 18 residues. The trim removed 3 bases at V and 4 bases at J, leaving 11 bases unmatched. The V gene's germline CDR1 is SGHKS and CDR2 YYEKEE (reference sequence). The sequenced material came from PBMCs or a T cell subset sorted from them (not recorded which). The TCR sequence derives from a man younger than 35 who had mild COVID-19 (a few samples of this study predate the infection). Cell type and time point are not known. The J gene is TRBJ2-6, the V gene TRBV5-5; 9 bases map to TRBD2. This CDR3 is CASSWAPAGGQGANVLTF. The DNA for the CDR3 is TGTGCCAGCAGCTGGGCTCCTGCGGGGGGGCAAGGGGCCAACGTCCTGACTTTC.